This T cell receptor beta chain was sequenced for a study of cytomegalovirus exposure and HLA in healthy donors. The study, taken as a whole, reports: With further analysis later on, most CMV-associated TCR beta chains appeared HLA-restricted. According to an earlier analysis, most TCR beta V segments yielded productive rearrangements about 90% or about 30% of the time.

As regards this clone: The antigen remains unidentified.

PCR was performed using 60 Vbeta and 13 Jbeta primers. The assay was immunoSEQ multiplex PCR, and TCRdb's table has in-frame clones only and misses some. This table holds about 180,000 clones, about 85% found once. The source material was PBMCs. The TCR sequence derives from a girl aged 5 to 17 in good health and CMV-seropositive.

The CDR3 region has the DNA TGTGCCAGCAGTGGCGGAGGGGATACGCAGTATTTT. Encoded protein: CASSGGGDTQYF. The rearrangement uses TRBV25-1 and TRBJ2-3, with D tentatively TRBD2 (6 bases). CDR3 size: 12 residues. Trimming took off 4 bases at V and 6 bases at J, with 8 bases between the two ends. In germline, CDR1 is MGHDK, CDR2 SYGVNS.